This is a list of T cell receptor beta chains from one sample in a study of cytomegalovirus exposure and HLA in healthy donors. Sequencing used immunoSEQ multiplex PCR; TCRdb keeps in-frame clones, though not all of them. The sample consists of 150,000 to 200,000 clones, roughly 70% of them appearing once. Sequencing was carried out using PBMCs. These receptor sequences come from a woman in her 50s in good health and CMV-seropositive. The CDR3 runs from the conserved cysteine through the conserved F or W.

V gene	J gene	CDR3 length	CDR3 protein
TRBV11-2	TRBJ1-1	14	CASSLGRGPTEAFF
TRBV19	TRBJ1-1	13	CASIAGESTEAFF
TRBV19	TRBJ1-6	13	CASNAGFNSPLHF
TRBV13	TRBJ2-7	15	CASSRTGTGVYEQYF
TRBV11-2	TRBJ1-2	14	CASSRDPGSRGYTF
TRBV5-1	TRBJ1-5	16	CASSPGTDVLDQPQHF
TRBV19	TRBJ1-3	15	CASRLDRNSGNTIYF
TRBV7-9	TRBJ1-1	13	CASSSLDRAEAFF
TRBV10-3	TRBJ1-4	22	CAISESGLKTGGSVPGNEKLFF
TRBV30	TRBJ2-7	12	CAWGPQVYEQYF
TRBV11-2	TRBJ2-1	13	CASSLDPGSEQFF
TRBV1	TRBJ1-6	16	CTSSQDRTGPRAPLHF
TRBV7-9	TRBJ2-4	17	CSSSLGWGQGAKNIQYF
TRBV1	TRBJ2-1	14	CTSSQRTSGVEQFF
TRBV5-4	TRBJ1-1	12	CASSHGEAEAFF
TRBV11-2	TRBJ1-1	14	CASSRGGYGTEAFF
TRBV7-9	TRBJ2-3	16	CASSPIGQGATDTQYF